This T cell receptor beta chain was identified during a study of blood T cells in healthy people across ages. General study findings and limits: Observed TCR beta diversity showed a strong correlation with the percentage of naive T cells as measured by flow cytometry.

The donors, aged roughly 6 to 90, were healthy Caucasians from Russia. Primed by a sample-barcoded 5' primer and a J-beta primer mix, a second PCR proceeded for roughly 7 to 12 cycles. TCRdb re-analysed the 5' RACE reads in MiXCR, keeping a single row per CDR3 protein. Here the sample spans some 320,000 distinct CDR3 sequences, roughly 27% being singletons. Remarks on this clonotype: What it recognizes is unknown.

The CDR3 is made up of 15 amino acids. V gave up 5 bases and J gave up 5 bases, with 18 bases separating them. CDR1 SGHTA and CDR2 FQGNSA come from the germline V gene. This rearrangement joins TRBV7-2 to TRBJ1-2, with D possibly TRBD1 on 6 matching bases. Sequencing input: blood. This clonotype originated in a woman aged 70 to 79 in good health. The CDR3 nucleotides read TGTGCCAGCAGCCCAATGGGGGTGACAGGATATGGCTACACCTTC. Encoded protein: CASSPMGVTGYGYTF.